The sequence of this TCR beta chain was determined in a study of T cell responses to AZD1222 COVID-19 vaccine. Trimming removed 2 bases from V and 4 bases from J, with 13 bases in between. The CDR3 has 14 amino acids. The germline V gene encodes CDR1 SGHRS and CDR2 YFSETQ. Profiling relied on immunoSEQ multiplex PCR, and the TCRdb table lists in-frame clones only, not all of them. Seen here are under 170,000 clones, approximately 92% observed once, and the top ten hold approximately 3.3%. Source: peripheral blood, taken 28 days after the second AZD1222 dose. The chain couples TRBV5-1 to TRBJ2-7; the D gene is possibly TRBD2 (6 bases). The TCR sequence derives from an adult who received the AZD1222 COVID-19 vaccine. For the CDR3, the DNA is TGCGCCAGCAGCTTAGAACAGGCGGGATACGAGCAGTACTTC. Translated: CASSLEQAGYEQYF.